The rows below give T cell receptor beta chains drawn from one sample of a study of T cell responses to AZD1222 COVID-19 vaccine. Only in-frame clones appear in the TCRdb table, and some are missing; sequencing was by immunoSEQ multiplex PCR. The table includes around 75,000 clones, about 88% detected once. The sample was peripheral blood, taken on day 0 of AZD1222 vaccination. The receptors here all came from an adult in good health. Both conserved end residues are part of each CDR3. The order of the fields is V gene, J gene, clone size, D gene, CDR3 protein, CDR3 DNA. D genes are given only for firm matches. A row's size may be missing; if present it is once, few, many or a size class.

TRBV6-5	TRBJ2-5	NA	NA	CASVDPGRKETQYF	TGTGCCAGCGTTGATCCGGGACGGAAAGAGACCCAGTACTTC
TRBV5-6	TRBJ1-2	once	NA	CASSLDAGNYGYTF	TGTGCCAGCAGCTTGGATGCAGGGAACTATGGCTACACCTTC
TRBV6-5	TRBJ1-1	NA	TRBD1	CASRGTGHEAFF	TGTGCCAGCAGGGGGACAGGGCACGAAGCTTTCTTT
TRBV19	TRBJ2-7	few	NA	CASSRTVSYEQYF	TGTGCCAGTAGTAGGACGGTCTCCTACGAGCAGTACTTC
TRBV11-3	TRBJ2-2	NA	NA	CASSSLNTGELFF	TGTGCCAGCAGCTCTCTCAACACCGGGGAGCTGTTTTTT
TRBV28	TRBJ2-7	NA	NA	CASSLRDEQYF	TGTGCCAGCAGTTTAAGAGACGAGCAGTACTTC
TRBV19	TRBJ1-2	few	NA	CASEGQNYGYTF	TGTGCCAGTGAGGGACAAAACTATGGCTACACCTTC
TRBV3-1/TRBV3-2	TRBJ2-2	NA	NA	CASSQVGGELFF	TGTGCCAGCAGCCAGGTCGGCGGGGAGCTGTTTTTT
TRBV2	TRBJ2-1	once	TRBD1	CASSATGSSYNEQFF	TGTGCCAGCAGTGCGACAGGGAGCTCCTACAATGAGCAGTTCTTC
TRBV30	TRBJ2-3	NA	NA	CAWSVGGGTDTQYF	TGTGCCTGGAGTGTTGGGGGAGGTACAGATACGCAGTATTTT
TRBV7-8	TRBJ1-1	few	NA	CASSPFTASYTEAFF	TGTGCCAGCAGCCCATTCACAGCCAGTTACACTGAAGCTTTCTTT
TRBV3-1/TRBV3-2	TRBJ1-2	NA	NA	CASSQGFYIGYTF	TGTGCCAGCAGCCAGGGGTTTTATATCGGCTACACCTTC
TRBV18	TRBJ1-1	NA	NA	CASSPGISMNTEAFF	TGTGCCAGCTCACCAGGGATTTCCATGAACACTGAAGCTTTCTTT
TRBV7-3	TRBJ1-4	NA	NA	CASSSRSGEKLFF	TGTGCCAGCAGTTCTCGGAGTGGCGAAAAACTGTTTTTT
TRBV11-2	TRBJ1-1	NA	NA	CASSREVSGTEAFF	TGTGCCAGCAGCCGAGAAGTCAGTGGCACTGAAGCTTTCTTT
TRBV7-4	TRBJ1-5	few	NA	CASSLRGQGGQPQHF	TGTGCCAGCAGCCTGAGGGGTCAGGGAGGGCAGCCCCAGCATTTT
TRBV12-3/TRBV12-4	TRBJ1-4	NA	NA	CASSPLTGLLFF	TGTGCCAGCAGTCCTCTGACAGGCCTGCTGTTTTTT
TRBV11-3	TRBJ2-7	NA	NA	CASSLSRGPSYEQYF	TGTGCCAGCAGCTTATCCCGGGGACCCTCCTACGAGCAGTACTTC
TRBV18	TRBJ2-3	NA	NA	CASSYMGDDTQYF	TGTGCCAGCTCGTACATGGGGGATGATACGCAGTATTTT
TRBV29-1	TRBJ2-3	NA	TRBD2	CSVDGTSGGPTDTQYF	TGCAGCGTTGATGGGACTAGCGGGGGGCCCACAGATACGCAGTATTTT
TRBV7-3	TRBJ2-3	NA	NA	CASSLSTTGTQYF	TGTGCCAGCAGCTTAAGTACGACAGGTACGCAGTATTTT
TRBV7-3	TRBJ2-1	NA	NA	CASSLEDNEQFF	TGTGCCAGCAGCTTAGAGGACAATGAGCAGTTCTTC
TRBV24-1	TRBJ1-5	NA	NA	CATSDSWGGGSNQPQHF	TGTGCCACCAGTGACTCCTGGGGAGGGGGGAGCAATCAGCCCCAGCATTTT
TRBV9	TRBJ1-1	NA	NA	CASSADTASTEAFF	TGTGCCAGCAGCGCTGACACGGCTTCCACTGAAGCTTTCTTT
TRBV7-9	TRBJ1-2	NA	TRBD1	CASSLGQGGYGYTF	TGTGCCAGCAGCTTAGGACAGGGGGGCTATGGCTACACCTTC
TRBV27	TRBJ2-7	NA	NA	CASKLQGAYEQYF	TGTGCCAGCAAACTACAGGGCGCCTACGAGCAGTACTTC
TRBV5-1	TRBJ1-1	NA	NA	CASSLFSGDLNTEAFF	TGCGCCAGCAGCTTGTTTTCAGGGGACCTGAACACTGAAGCTTTCTTT
TRBV10-3	TRBJ1-2	NA	NA	CAITDPVRDYGYTF	TGTGCCATCACCGACCCTGTCCGAGACTATGGCTACACCTTC
TRBV6-1	TRBJ2-1	few	NA	CASSEHASLYNEQFF	TGTGCCAGCAGTGAACATGCCAGTCTCTACAATGAGCAGTTCTTC
TRBV10-3	TRBJ2-7	NA	TRBD1	CAISGTKGQVDEQYF	TGTGCCATCAGCGGTACAAAAGGACAGGTTGACGAGCAGTACTTC
TRBV5-1	TRBJ2-7	NA	NA	CASSVTGLRSYEQYF	TGCGCCAGCAGCGTAACAGGGTTAAGGAGCTACGAGCAGTACTTC
TRBV28	TRBJ2-7	NA	NA	CASSFLDRDYEQYF	TGTGCCAGCAGTTTCTTGGATCGAGATTACGAGCAGTACTTC
TRBV13	TRBJ1-6	few	NA	CASRKWTEHNSPLHF	TGTGCCAGCAGAAAATGGACAGAACATAATTCACCCCTCCACTTT
TRBV28	TRBJ1-5	NA	TRBD1	CASTPGQGHQPQHF	TGTGCCAGCACGCCGGGACAGGGGCATCAGCCCCAGCATTTT
TRBV19	TRBJ1-5	NA	TRBD1	CASSIPGTGVPHF	TGTGCCAGTAGTATACCCGGGACAGGGGTTCCGCATTTT
TRBV7-3	TRBJ2-7	NA	TRBD1	CASSSPGQGGEQYF	TGTGCCAGCAGCTCCCCGGGACAGGGAGGCGAGCAGTACTTC
TRBV19	TRBJ1-6	NA	NA	CASNEVTLNSPLHF	TGTGCCAGTAACGAGGTGACCTTGAATTCACCCCTCCACTTT
TRBV21-1	TRBJ1-5	NA	NA	CASSKGGRVGQPQHF	TGTGCCAGCAGCAAAGGGGGACGGGTGGGACAGCCCCAGCATTTT
TRBV4-2	TRBJ1-1	NA	NA	CASSQDSGINTEAFF	TGTGCCAGCAGCCAAGATTCAGGGATTAACACTGAAGCTTTCTTT
TRBV6-5	TRBJ1-4	NA	TRBD1	CASTRQGAEREKLFF	TGTGCCAGCACCAGACAGGGAGCCGAAAGGGAAAAACTGTTTTTT
TRBV11-2	TRBJ1-2	few	NA	CASSLTANYGYTF	TGTGCCAGCAGCTTGACCGCCAACTATGGCTACACCTTC
TRBV19	TRBJ1-1	NA	NA	CASSMAVEAFF	TGTGCCAGTAGTATGGCAGTTGAAGCTTTCTTT
TRBV4-3	TRBJ1-2	NA	NA	CASSQGTSYGYTF	TGCGCCAGCAGCCAAGGGACCAGCTATGGCTACACCTTC
TRBV12-3/TRBV12-4	TRBJ2-7	once	TRBD1	CASSPQGTYEQYF	TGTGCCAGCAGCCCACAGGGGACCTACGAGCAGTACTTC
TRBV10-3	TRBJ1-2	few	TRBD1	CAIKPTGWDGYTF	TGTGCCATCAAGCCGACAGGGTGGGATGGCTACACCTTC
TRBV7-9	TRBJ1-2	NA	TRBD1	CASSDSTGGIHGYTF	TGTGCCAGCAGCGACTCGACAGGGGGCATCCATGGCTACACCTTC
TRBV6-2/TRBV6-3	TRBJ1-4	NA	NA	CASSSPRRESNEKLFF	TGTGCCAGCAGTTCCCCCCGCCGGGAGTCTAATGAAAAACTGTTTTTT
TRBV9	TRBJ1-3	NA	TRBD1	CASSSSSDSGTGAGNTIYF	TGTGCCAGCAGCTCATCTAGTGACTCCGGGACAGGGGCAGGAAACACCATATATTTT
TRBV3-1/TRBV3-2	TRBJ1-1	NA	NA	CASSQELWVTEAFF	TGTGCCAGCAGCCAGGAGCTGTGGGTCACTGAAGCTTTCTTT
TRBV7-2	TRBJ1-5	NA	TRBD1	CASSLQGDSNQPQHF	TGTGCCAGCAGCCTACAGGGGGATAGCAATCAGCCCCAGCATTTT
TRBV5-1	TRBJ2-4	NA	NA	CASSTGLAKNIQYF	TGCGCCAGCAGCACAGGGTTAGCCAAAAACATTCAGTACTTC
TRBV5-4	TRBJ1-2	NA	TRBD1	CASSKSLGTDDYGYTF	TGTGCCAGCAGCAAGAGCCTCGGGACAGATGACTATGGCTACACCTTC
TRBV6-2/TRBV6-3	TRBJ1-5	NA	NA	CASSPGTRGNQPQHF	TGTGCCAGCAGTCCGGGGACCCGGGGCAATCAGCCCCAGCATTTT
TRBV3-1/TRBV3-2	TRBJ2-1	NA	TRBD2	CASSQNPTSGGSSSYNEQFF	TGTGCCAGCAGCCAAAACCCGACTAGCGGGGGGTCCAGCTCCTACAATGAGCAGTTCTTC